Listed here are 32 T cell receptor beta chains from one sample, sequenced in a study of regulatory T cells in long-lasting Graves disease. Relying on iRepertoire HTBI primers and Arm-PCR of CDR3 regions, the team built TCR beta libraries. Using its own MiXCR run on the multiplex PCR reads, TCRdb lists one record per CDR3 protein. The sample contains 250,000 to 300,000 distinct CDR3 sequences, 15% to 20% of which appear only once. Time point specified: newly diagnosed GD, antithyroid drugs for less than 3 months. The TCR library used RNA extracted from PBMCs. This same sample was also part of a study on T cells in Graves' hyperthyroidism and ophthalmopathy.

Sequencing used peripheral blood mononuclear cells (PBMCs), obtained at new diagnosis, from a patient treated with antithyroid drugs. All receptors derive from a woman aged 30 to 39 with Graves disease.

This clonotype was detected many times. The chain uses TRBV12-3 or TRBV12-4 and TRBJ1-1, with D unresolved. This CDR3 has 11 residues. Trimming cost V 3 bases and J 7 bases, with 6 bases left between them. The CDR3 is CASSFTDEAFF. The CDR3 DNA sequence: TGTGCCAGCAGTTTCACAGATGAAGCTTTCTTT.

In regard to this clonotype: This may be a read error, as it is one base from a much larger clone. The chain links TRBV5-5 to TRBJ2-2, with D unresolved. CDR1 is SGHKS, CDR2 YYEKEE, per germline (reference sequence). The V end was cut by 0 bases, the J end by 3 bases, with 9 bases between. This CDR3 is 15 amino acids long. CDR3 coding DNA: TGTGCCAGCAGCTTGGACAGTTTGGACACCGGGGAGCTGTTTTTT. It is translated as CASSLDSLDTGELFF.

This clonotype was recorded at least ten times. This sequence joins TRBV12-3 or TRBV12-4 and TRBJ2-1; D gene unclear. The closer fit of TRBJ2-5 to the DNA end suggests the J call may be wrong. The CDR3 extends over 14 amino acids. CDR3 DNA: TGTGCCAGCAGTTTACCAGACACCCAAGAGACCCAGTACTTC. This encodes CASSLPDTQETQYF.

This clonotype was detected ten times or more. The V call is TRBV4-1, the J call TRBJ1-2; possible D gene TRBD1, 5 bases. CDR1 and CDR2 (germline): MGHRA, YSYEKL. Trimming stripped 4 bases from V and 2 bases from J, with 14 bases between. The CDR3 runs 15 residues. The CDR3 region is CASSRPGTPNYGYTF. In nucleotides, the CDR3 is TGCGCCAGCAGCCGGCCAGGGACCCCGAACTATGGCTACACCTTC.

This clonotype was detected ten times or more. The CDR3 sequence: CASSPMGGTDTQYF. Written as DNA, the CDR3 is TGTGCCAGCAGCCCGATGGGGGGCACAGATACGCAGTATTTT. The chain combines TRBV13 with TRBJ2-3; perhaps D is TRBD1 or TRBD2 (5 bases each). CDR1 and CDR2 (germline): PRHDT, FYEKMQ (reference sequence). Trimming took off 5 bases at V and 1 base at J, with 10 bases between the two ends. The CDR3 spans 14 residues.

At least ten counts were recorded for this clonotype. V usage is TRBV5-1 and J usage is TRBJ2-5; 11 positions match TRBD2. Germline CDR1 reads SGHRS; CDR2 reads YFSETQ. The CDR3 consists of 18 residues. V lost 4 bases to trimming and J lost 2 bases; unmatched junction nucleotides: 13. For the CDR3, the DNA is TGCGCCAGCAGCGGAGGCATCCGTAGCGGGGGGGGACAAGAGACCCAGTACTTC. Its translation: CASSGGIRSGGGQETQYF.

This clonotype was seen many times. V gene TRBV14 combines with J gene TRBJ1-1; D may be TRBD1 (5 bases). V was pared by 0 bases and J by 10 bases, with 12 bases between. The germline V gene has CDR1 SGHDN and CDR2 FVKESK. There are 13 residues in the CDR3. The CDR3 bases are TGTGCCAGCAGCCAAGATTATGGGGGGTTAGCTTTCTTT. Translating it yields CASSQDYGGLAFF. The variable domain in full, completed from reference TRBV14 and TRBJ1-1, reads EAGVTQFPSHSVIEKGQTVTLRCDPISGHDNLYWYRRVMGKEIKFLLHFVKESKQDESGMPNNRFLAERTGGTYSTLKVQPAELEDSGVYFCASSQDYGGLAFFGQGTRLTVV.

V is TRBV4-1 and J is TRBJ2-3; tentative D call: TRBD2 (8 bases). The CDR3 runs 16 residues. Trimming took 0 bases from V and 4 from J, leaving 14 bases between them. Germline CDR1 MGHRA, CDR2 YSYEKL. CDR3 bases: TGCGCCAGCAGCCAAGACGGGAGGGGGCCCGCAGATACGCAGTATTTT. This translates into CASSQDGRGPADTQYF.

This clonotype was found many times. V usage is TRBV20-1 and J usage is TRBJ2-1, with 12 positions matching TRBD2. Per the germline V gene, CDR1 is DFQATT and CDR2 is SNEGSKA (reference sequence). V lost 6 bases to trimming and J lost 7 bases; unmatched junction nucleotides: 10. The CDR3 covers 15 residues. Here the CDR3 DNA reads TGCAGTGCCCGCCCACTAGCGGGGGGTCGTAATGAGCAGTTCTTC. This gives the protein CSARPLAGGRNEQFF.

This clonotype was detected ten times or more. The chain carries TRBV6-1 and TRBJ1-6; D perhaps matches TRBD1 (5 bases). There are 14 residues in the CDR3. Germline V CDR1 and CDR2: MNHNS, SASEGT. V was shortened by 7 bases and J by 5 bases, with 12 bases between the two germline ends. The CDR3 is CASTFGTNNSPLHF. For the CDR3, the DNA is TGTGCCAGCACTTTCGGGACCAATAATTCACCCCTCCACTTT.

In this sample, this clonotype turned up many times. The chain combines TRBV6-1 with TRBJ2-7; D remains ambiguous. V shed 3 bases and J shed 6 bases, with 12 bases lying between them. The CDR3 runs to 13 residues. Germline V CDR1 and CDR2: MNHNS, SASEGT. CDR3 DNA sequence: TGTGCCAGCAGTGAGACCTTCAAGGTCGAGCAGTACTTC. Translating gives CASSETFKVEQYF.

Many counts were recorded for this clonotype. The CDR3 bases are TGCAGTGCTAGACCCCGGACAGTCGGAGACACTGAAGCTTTCTTT. This sequence encodes CSARPRTVGDTEAFF. The V call is TRBV20-1, the J call TRBJ1-1; tentative D call: TRBD1 (6 bases). V gave up 2 bases and J gave up 3 bases, with 16 bases separating them. This CDR3 is 15 amino acids long. CDR1 is DFQATT and CDR2 is SNEGSKA in the germline V gene (reference sequence).

In its sample, this clonotype was seen many times. The chain is built from TRBV5-1 and TRBJ2-3; D not certain. Germline V gene lookup returns CDR1 SGHRS and CDR2 YFSETQ. CDR3 length equals 16 residues. V was trimmed by 4 bases and J by 2 bases, leaving 17 bases between them. Here the CDR3 DNA reads TGCGCCAGCAGCCCCTATCAATGGGCCGTCACAGATACGCAGTATTTT. This encodes CASSPYQWAVTDTQYF.

The CDR3: CASRLVQGGEQFF. CDR3 coding DNA: TGTGCCAGCAGACTAGTCCAAGGTGGTGAGCAGTTCTTC. V usage is TRBV10-3 and J usage is TRBJ2-1, with D possibly being TRBD2 (6 bases). Germline CDR1 reads ENHRY; CDR2 reads SYGVKD. This CDR3 region has 13 residues. Trimming removed 10 bases at V and 9 bases at J, with 19 bases between.

A word on this clonotype: This likely reflects a read error, since a far larger clone is one base away. The chain links TRBV11-3 to TRBJ2-7, with TRBD2 as a possible D gene (7 bases). V was shortened by 8 bases and J by 2 bases, with 22 bases between the two germline ends. This CDR3 contains 16 residues. Germline values: CDR1 SGHNT, CDR2 YENEEA. This chain's CDR3 is CASCSRGGRLTYEQYF. CDR3 nucleotides: TGTGCCAGCTGCTCTAGGGGGGGACGTTTGACCTACGAGCAGTACTTC.

The rearrangement joins TRBV7-9 to TRBJ2-3; 7 nucleotides match TRBD1. V was pared by 2 bases and J by 5 bases, with 7 bases of the junction left unmatched. The germline CDR1 and CDR2 sequences are SEHNR and FQNEAQ (reference sequence). The CDR3 runs to 15 residues. The CDR3 bases are TGTGCCAGCAGCTTAACCGGGACAGTCGGAGATACGCAGTATTTT. Amino acid sequence: CASSLTGTVGDTQYF.

This clonotype was detected a few times. This clone may be a read error of a much larger clone one base away. This chain joins TRBV7-6 and TRBJ2-3, with TRBD2 as a possible D gene (5 bases). This CDR3 comprises 13 residues. Germline CDR1 is SGHVS and CDR2 is FNYEAQ. CDR3 loop: CAGSLAPTDTQYF. DNA for the CDR3: TGTGCCGGCAGCTTAGCGCCCACAGATACGCAGTATTTT. Using reference TRBV7-6 and TRBJ2-3 for the parts outside the CDR3, the full variable domain is GAGVSQSPRYKVTKRGQDVALRCDPISGHVSLYWYRQALGQGPEFLTYFNYEAQQDKSGLPNDRFSAERPEGSISTLTIQRTEQRDSAMYRCAGSLAPTDTQYFGPGTRLTVL.

This clonotype was observed many times. The chain is built from TRBV6-5 and TRBJ1-6; D call uncertain. The CDR3 totals 16 residues. The germline gives CDR1 MNHEY, CDR2 SVGAGI. V shed 2 bases and J shed 6 bases, with 14 bases lying between them. CDR3 region: CASSYTLRLSNSPLHF. CDR3 DNA: TGTGCCAGCAGTTACACCTTGAGGCTTTCTAATTCACCCCTCCACTTT.

The chain has TRBV7-2 and TRBJ1-4, with D unresolved. Trimming left V 3 bases short and J 8 bases short, with 10 bases between. The germline V gene has CDR1 SGHTA and CDR2 FQGNSA. This CDR3 has 13 amino acids. The CDR3 bases are TGTGCCAGCAGCTTGGGTGGGGAAGAAAAACTGTTTTTT. This codes for CASSLGGEEKLFF.

The rearrangement joins TRBV6-1 to TRBJ2-1, with 9 nucleotides matching TRBD2. Unmatched junction bases numbered 4, after V lost 2 bases and J lost 8 bases. CDR3 length equals 14 residues. CDR1 and CDR2 from the germline V gene are MNHNS and SASEGT. The CDR3 sequence is CASSEYRTSDEQFF. CDR3 coding DNA: TGTGCCAGCAGTGAATACCGGACTAGCGATGAGCAGTTCTTC.

This clonotype has ten or more counts. The gene calls are TRBV4-1 and TRBJ1-5; D not certain. In germline, CDR1 is MGHRA, CDR2 YSYEKL. This CDR3 spans 16 amino acids. V was pared by 0 bases and J by 5 bases, with 14 bases between. The CDR3 DNA sequence: TGCGCCAGCAGCCAAGAGGCTGGGAGCGGGGATCAGCCCCAGCATTTT. This gives the protein CASSQEAGSGDQPQHF.

This clonotype has ten or more counts. The chain uses TRBV15 and TRBJ2-5; TRBD1 agrees at 7 bases. This CDR3 contains 15 residues. Germline CDR1 reads LNHNV; CDR2 reads YYDKDF (reference sequence). The ends lost 3 bases at V and 2 bases at J; junction bases unmatched: 6. Written as DNA, the CDR3 is TGTGCCACCAGCAGCAGGACAGGTACTCAAGAGACCCAGTACTTC. Its translation: CATSSRTGTQETQYF.

Regarding this clonotype: This may stem from a read error, because a much larger clone lies one nucleotide away. V gene TRBV4-1 combines with J gene TRBJ1-2; D not certain. This CDR3 comprises 15 residues. The germline gives CDR1 MGHRA, CDR2 YSYEKL. Trimming took off 1 base at V and 6 bases at J, with 15 bases between the two ends. The CDR3 region is CASSQGPGSLNGYTF. The CDR3 region has the DNA TGCGCCAGCAGCCAAGGACCGGGCAGTTTAAATGGCTACACCTTC.

This clonotype was detected many times. V usage is TRBV7-2 and J usage is TRBJ1-2, with D perhaps TRBD1 (5 bases). Trimming took 4 bases from V and 2 from J, leaving 8 bases between them. The CDR3 runs 13 residues. Looked up from germline, CDR1 is SGHTA and CDR2 is FQGNSA. The DNA of the CDR3 is TGTGCCAGCAGCTCCGGGGGGAACTATGGCTACACCTTC. It codes for CASSSGGNYGYTF.

This clonotype has a count of ten or more. The rearrangement links TRBV5-6 to TRBJ1-1; a weak D match, TRBD1 (5 bases). The CDR3 has 12 amino acids. The germline gives CDR1 SGHDT, CDR2 YYEEEE. The V end was cut by 5 bases, the J end by 3 bases, with 8 bases between. The CDR3 DNA reads TGTGCCAGCAGGTGGGGGGACACTGAAGCTTTCTTT. Its protein product is CASRWGDTEAFF.

This clonotype was observed many times. The chain is built from TRBV9 and TRBJ1-2, with D hard to call. The CDR3 has 14 residues. CDR1 SGDLS and CDR2 YYNGEE come from the germline V gene. The V and J ends lost 0 bases and 4 bases respectively, with 10 bases between them. This chain's CDR3 is CASSVGGRTYGYTF. The CDR3 DNA reads as TGTGCCAGCAGCGTAGGAGGCAGGACCTATGGCTACACCTTC.

This clonotype was observed a handful of times. Just one base apart from a much larger clone, this may be a read error. V and J are TRBV11-2 and TRBJ2-7, with TRBD2 identical over 7 bases. The V and J ends lost 5 bases and 6 bases, in that order; junction bases with no gene match: 10. Germline loops: CDR1 SGHAT, CDR2 FQNNGV. The CDR3 runs 14 residues. In nucleotides, the CDR3 is TGTGCCAGCAGCCTCCTGCCCCCGGGGGGCGAGCAGTACTTC. This codes for CASSLLPPGGEQYF.

The chain couples TRBV19 to TRBJ1-5; D call uncertain. In germline, CDR1 is LNHDA, CDR2 SQIVND (reference sequence). The CDR3 is made up of 17 amino acids. Trimming shortened V by 4 bases and J by 0 bases, and 16 bases separated the two germline ends. CDR3 bases: TGTGCCAGTAGTACCGGTAGGGCCCAGAATAGCAATCAGCCCCAGCATTTT. This gives the protein CASSTGRAQNSNQPQHF.

Ten or more counts support this clonotype. The chain combines TRBV29-1 with TRBJ1-3; D remains unclear. V lost 5 bases and J lost 0, with 8 bases in between. The germline CDR1 and CDR2 sequences are SQVTM and ANQGSEA. CDR3 length: 13 residues. In DNA form, the CDR3 reads TGCAGCGTTTCAGCCTCCTCTGGAAACACCATATATTTT. This translates into CSVSASSGNTIYF.

This clonotype was counted at least ten times. The CDR3 is CASSLGELGYTF. The CDR3 DNA reads as TGTGCCAGCAGCTTGGGGGAACTTGGCTACACCTTC. The J gene is TRBJ1-2, the V gene TRBV7-9; D might be TRBD1 (5 bases). The germline gives CDR1 SEHNR, CDR2 FQNEAQ (reference sequence). This CDR3 spans 12 amino acids. Trimming left V 3 bases short and J 7 bases short, with 9 bases between.

This sequence joins TRBV6-6 and TRBJ1-2; no reliable D call. The CDR3 has 20 residues. Germline V gene sequence: CDR1 MNHNY, CDR2 SVGAGI (reference sequence). Trimming stripped 0 bases from V and 8 bases from J, with 31 bases between. In DNA, the CDR3 is TGTGCCAGCAGTTACTCGGGTTTTGGGTCCGGGCCGCATCTATGGCGGGGCTACACCTTC. Residues: CASSYSGFGSGPHLWRGYTF.

This clonotype has a count of ten or more. The chain has TRBV27 and TRBJ1-1; TRBD1 matches at 7 bases. The junction had 13 bases not matched to a gene; V was cut back by 11 bases and J by 1 base. The germline gives CDR1 MNHEY, CDR2 SMNVEV (reference sequence). The CDR3 is 15 amino acids. CDR3 in DNA: TGTGCCTGCTCTCACTCCTGGACAGGGAACACTGAAGCTTTCTTT. Its translation is CACSHSWTGNTEAFF.